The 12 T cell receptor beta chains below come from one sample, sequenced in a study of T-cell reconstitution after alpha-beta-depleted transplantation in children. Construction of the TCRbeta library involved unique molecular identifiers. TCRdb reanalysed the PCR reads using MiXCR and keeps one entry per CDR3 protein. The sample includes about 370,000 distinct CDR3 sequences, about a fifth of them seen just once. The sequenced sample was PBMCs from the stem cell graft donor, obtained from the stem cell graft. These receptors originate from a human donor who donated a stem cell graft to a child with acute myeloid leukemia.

The CDR3 bases are TGTGCCAGCAGTTTAGAGTCGGGACAGGGTAGAGAGACCCAGTACTTC. This gives the protein CASSLESGQGRETQYF. V usage is TRBV12-3 or TRBV12-4 and J usage is TRBJ2-5, with TRBD1 matching over 9 bases. V was pared by 1 base and J by 4 bases, with 7 bases of the junction left unmatched. The CDR3 sequence is 16 residues long.

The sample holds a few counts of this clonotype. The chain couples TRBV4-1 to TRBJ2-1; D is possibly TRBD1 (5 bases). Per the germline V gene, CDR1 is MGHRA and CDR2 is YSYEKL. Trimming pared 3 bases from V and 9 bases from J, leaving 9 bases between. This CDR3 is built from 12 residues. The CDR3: CASSQSRGEQFF. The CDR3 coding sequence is TGCGCCAGCAGCCAGAGTAGGGGTGAGCAGTTCTTC.

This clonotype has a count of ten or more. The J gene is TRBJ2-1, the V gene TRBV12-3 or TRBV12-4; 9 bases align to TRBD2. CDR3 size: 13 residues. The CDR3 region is CVSGGSSYNEQFF. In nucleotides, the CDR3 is TGTGTTAGCGGGGGTAGCTCCTACAATGAGCAGTTCTTC.

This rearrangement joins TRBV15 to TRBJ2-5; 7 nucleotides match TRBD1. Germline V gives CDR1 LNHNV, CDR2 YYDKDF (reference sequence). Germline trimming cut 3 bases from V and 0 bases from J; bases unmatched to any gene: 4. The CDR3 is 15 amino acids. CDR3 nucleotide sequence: TGTGCCACCAGCAGCCTTACAGGGGACCAAGAGACCCAGTACTTC. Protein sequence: CATSSLTGDQETQYF. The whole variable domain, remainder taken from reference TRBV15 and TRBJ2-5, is DAMVIQNPRYQVTQFGKPVTLSCSQTLNHNVMYWYQQKSSQAPKLLFHYYDKDFNNEADTPDNFQSRRPNTSFCFLDIRSPGLGDTAMYLCATSSLTGDQETQYFGPGTRLLVL.

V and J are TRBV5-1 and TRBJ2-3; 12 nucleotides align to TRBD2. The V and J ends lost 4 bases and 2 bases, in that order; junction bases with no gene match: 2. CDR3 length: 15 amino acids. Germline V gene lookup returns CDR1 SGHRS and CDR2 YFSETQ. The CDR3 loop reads CASSASGRVTDTQYF. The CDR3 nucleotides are TGCGCCAGCAGCGCTAGCGGGAGGGTCACAGATACGCAGTATTTT.

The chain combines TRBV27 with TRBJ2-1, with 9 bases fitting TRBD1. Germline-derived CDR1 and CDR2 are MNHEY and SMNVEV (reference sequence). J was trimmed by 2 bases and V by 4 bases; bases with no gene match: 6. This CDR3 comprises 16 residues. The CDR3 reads CASSWTGVRPYNEQFF. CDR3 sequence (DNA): TGTGCCAGCAGTTGGACAGGGGTCAGGCCCTACAATGAGCAGTTCTTC.

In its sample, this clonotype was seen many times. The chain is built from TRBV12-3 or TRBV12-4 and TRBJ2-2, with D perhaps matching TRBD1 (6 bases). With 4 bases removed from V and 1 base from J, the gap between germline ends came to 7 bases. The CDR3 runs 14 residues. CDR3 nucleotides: TGTGCCAGCAGTTCGGGACAGAACACCGGGGAGCTGTTTTTT. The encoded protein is CASSSGQNTGELFF.

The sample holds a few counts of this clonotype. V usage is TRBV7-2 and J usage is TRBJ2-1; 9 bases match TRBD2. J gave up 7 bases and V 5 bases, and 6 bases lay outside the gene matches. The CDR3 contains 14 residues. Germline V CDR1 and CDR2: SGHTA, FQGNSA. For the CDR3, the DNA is TGTGCCAGCAGCGCCCGCGGGGGGGAAAATGAGCAGTTCTTC. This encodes CASSARGGENEQFF.

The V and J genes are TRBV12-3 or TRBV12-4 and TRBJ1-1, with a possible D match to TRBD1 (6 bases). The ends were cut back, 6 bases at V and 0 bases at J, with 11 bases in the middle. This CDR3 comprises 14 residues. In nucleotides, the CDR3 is TGTGCCAGCAGCCGGGGGGGCGTGAACACTGAAGCTTTCTTT. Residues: CASSRGGVNTEAFF.

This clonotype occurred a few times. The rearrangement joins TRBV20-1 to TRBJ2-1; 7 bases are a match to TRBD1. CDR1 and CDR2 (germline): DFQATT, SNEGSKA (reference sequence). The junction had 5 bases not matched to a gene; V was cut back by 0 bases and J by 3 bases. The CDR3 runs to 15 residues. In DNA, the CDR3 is TGCAGTGCTAGAGATCGGGACAGACTCTACAATGAGCAGTTCTTC. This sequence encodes CSARDRDRLYNEQFF.

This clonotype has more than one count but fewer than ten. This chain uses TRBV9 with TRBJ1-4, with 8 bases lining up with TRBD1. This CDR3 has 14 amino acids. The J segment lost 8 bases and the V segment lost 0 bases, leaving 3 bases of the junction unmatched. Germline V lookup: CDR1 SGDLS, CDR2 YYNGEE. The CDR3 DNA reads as TGTGCCAGCAGCGTAGGACAGGGGAACGAAAAACTGTTTTTT. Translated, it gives CASSVGQGNEKLFF.

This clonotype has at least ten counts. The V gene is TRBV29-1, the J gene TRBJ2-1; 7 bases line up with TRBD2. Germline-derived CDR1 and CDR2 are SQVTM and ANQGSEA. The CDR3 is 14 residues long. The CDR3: CRIFGGGPGDEQFF. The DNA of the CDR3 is TGCAGGATATTCGGGGGAGGGCCCGGTGATGAGCAGTTCTTC.